A selection of T cell receptor beta chains follows, all from one sample in a study of blood T cell repertoires in COVID-19. The assay was immunoSEQ multiplex PCR, and TCRdb's table has in-frame clones only and misses some. The repertoire holds more than 300,000 clones, about 87% seen once, with under 6.5% in the top ten. Sequenced: peripheral blood. These receptors came from a woman aged 45 to 65 with COVID-19, enrolled during active disease. CDR3s include the opening cysteine and the closing phenylalanine or tryptophan. The order of the fields is J gene, clone size, CDR3 length, D gene, V gene, CDR3 protein, CDR3 DNA. A D gene is named only where the DNA matches it firmly. Clone size is stated in some rows and not others, as once, few, many or a class when expanded.

J: TRBJ2-5
size: -
length: 12
D: -
V: TRBV6-6
CDR3: CASWAGQETQYF
DNA: TGTGCCAGCTGGGCAGGTCAGGAGACCCAGTACTTC

J: TRBJ1-2
size: -
length: 13
D: TRBD1
V: TRBV29-1
CDR3: CSVDGQGAYGYTF
DNA: TGCAGCGTTGACGGACAGGGGGCCTATGGCTACACCTTC

J: TRBJ2-6
size: -
length: 16
D: -
V: TRBV30
CDR3: CAWSYTDLSGANVLTF
DNA: TGTGCCTGGAGCTATACCGATTTATCTGGGGCCAACGTCCTGACTTTC

J: TRBJ2-7
size: -
length: 16
D: TRBD1
V: TRBV18
CDR3: CASSGRGTVFSYEQYF
DNA: TGTGCCAGCTCGGGAAGGGGGACAGTTTTCTCCTACGAGCAGTACTTC

J: TRBJ2-5
size: few
length: 15
D: -
V: TRBV24-1
CDR3: CATSVGAGVGETQYF
DNA: TGTGCCACCAGTGTCGGTGCCGGGGTAGGAGAGACCCAGTACTTC

J: TRBJ2-2
size: -
length: 16
D: TRBD2
V: TRBV5-1
CDR3: CASSLSVAGGAGELFF
DNA: TGCGCCAGCAGCTTGTCTGTAGCGGGAGGGGCCGGGGAGCTGTTTTTT

J: TRBJ1-3
size: -
length: 18
D: -
V: TRBV4-3
CDR3: CASSQDGAGRTSGNTIYF
DNA: TGCGCCAGCAGCCAAGATGGGGCAGGGCGAACCTCTGGAAACACCATATATTTT

J: TRBJ2-1
size: -
length: 16
D: TRBD2
V: TRBV6-4
CDR3: CASSDSVAGAYNEQFF
DNA: TGTGCCAGCAGTGACTCGGTAGCGGGAGCCTACAATGAGCAGTTCTTC

J: TRBJ2-3
size: -
length: 14
D: TRBD2
V: TRBV5-1
CDR3: CASRASGSLDTQYF
DNA: TGCGCCAGTCGGGCTAGCGGGAGTCTCGATACGCAGTATTTT

J: TRBJ2-2
size: few
length: 14
D: -
V: TRBV9
CDR3: CASSVAGRGGELFF
DNA: TGTGCCAGCAGCGTAGCTGGTCGGGGCGGGGAGCTGTTTTTT

J: TRBJ2-5
size: -
length: 15
D: TRBD1
V: TRBV11-2
CDR3: CASSSRTGEGETQYF
DNA: TGTGCCAGCAGCTCCCGGACAGGGGAGGGAGAGACCCAGTACTTC

J: TRBJ1-2
size: -
length: 14
D: TRBD1
V: TRBV5-1
CDR3: CASSPRTGGYGYTF
DNA: TGCGCCAGCAGCCCTCGGACAGGGGGCTATGGCTACACCTTC

J: TRBJ2-5
size: once
length: 14
D: TRBD1
V: TRBV3-1/TRBV3-2
CDR3: CASRHGTGKETQYF
DNA: TGTGCCAGCAGACACGGGACAGGGAAAGAGACCCAGTACTTC

J: TRBJ2-1
size: -
length: 19
D: TRBD2
V: TRBV4-2
CDR3: CASSQDAGTSPSSYNEQFF
DNA: TGTGCCAGCAGCCAAGATGCAGGGACTAGCCCAAGCTCCTACAATGAGCAGTTCTTC

J: TRBJ2-1
size: -
length: 15
D: -
V: TRBV7-2
CDR3: CASSSGTSSYNEQFF
DNA: TGTGCCAGCAGCTCCGGGACATCCTCCTACAATGAGCAGTTCTTC

J: TRBJ2-3
size: -
length: 15
D: TRBD1
V: TRBV11-3
CDR3: CATASDRDSTDTQYF
DNA: TGTGCCACCGCGAGTGACAGGGATAGCACAGATACGCAGTATTTT

J: TRBJ2-3
size: -
length: 13
D: -
V: TRBV7-2
CDR3: CASSLARQDTQYF
DNA: TGTGCCAGCAGCTTAGCCCGACAGGATACGCAGTATTTT

J: TRBJ2-5
size: -
length: 16
D: TRBD2
V: TRBV9
CDR3: CASSLRTSGSLETQYF
DNA: TGTGCCAGCAGCCTCCGGACTAGCGGGAGTTTGGAGACCCAGTACTTC

J: TRBJ1-4
size: -
length: 12
D: -
V: TRBV3-1/TRBV3-2
CDR3: CASSQEREKLFF
DNA: TGTGCCAGCAGCCAAGAGCGTGAAAAACTGTTTTTT

J: TRBJ1-1
size: -
length: 14
D: TRBD1
V: TRBV5-1
CDR3: CASSNRQGLAEAFF
DNA: TGCGCCAGCAGCAACCGACAGGGTCTCGCTGAAGCTTTCTTT

J: TRBJ2-2
size: -
length: 16
D: TRBD2
V: TRBV11-3
CDR3: CASSLDSGRSAGELFF
DNA: TGTGCCAGCAGCTTAGATAGCGGGAGGTCGGCCGGGGAGCTGTTTTTT

J: TRBJ1-2
size: -
length: 17
D: -
V: TRBV13
CDR3: CASSLGLLTESLYGYTF
DNA: TGTGCCAGCAGCTTAGGCCTACTCACAGAGAGTCTGTACGGCTACACCTTC

J: TRBJ2-1
size: once
length: 15
D: TRBD1
V: TRBV6-5
CDR3: CASSYSDRGFNEQFF
DNA: TGTGCCAGCAGTTACTCCGACAGGGGGTTCAATGAGCAGTTCTTC

J: TRBJ2-1
size: -
length: 15
D: TRBD2
V: TRBV9
CDR3: CASSGLAGTYNEQFF
DNA: TGTGCCAGCAGCGGTTTAGCGGGAACGTACAATGAGCAGTTCTTC

J: TRBJ2-7
size: many
length: 15
D: TRBD2
V: TRBV4-3
CDR3: CASSQEAGDSYEQYF
DNA: TGCGCCAGCAGCCAAGAGGCGGGAGACTCCTACGAGCAGTACTTC

J: TRBJ2-1
size: -
length: 15
D: -
V: TRBV6-5
CDR3: CASTLSGSSYNEQFF
DNA: TGTGCCAGCACCCTTTCGGGAAGCTCCTACAATGAGCAGTTCTTC

J: TRBJ2-3
size: once
length: 15
D: -
V: TRBV5-4
CDR3: CASSLERHSTDTQYF
DNA: TGTGCCAGCAGCTTGGAGAGACATAGCACAGATACGCAGTATTTT

J: TRBJ1-5
size: -
length: 13
D: -
V: TRBV2
CDR3: CASSGIGVGPQHF
DNA: TGTGCCAGCAGTGGGATCGGAGTAGGGCCCCAGCATTTT

J: TRBJ1-5
size: -
length: 16
D: -
V: TRBV27
CDR3: CASSLTQADSNQPQHF
DNA: TGTGCCAGCAGTTTAACCCAGGCAGATAGCAATCAGCCCCAGCATTTT

J: TRBJ2-3
size: -
length: 13
D: TRBD2
V: TRBV6-4
CDR3: CASSATSPDTQYF
DNA: TGTGCCAGCAGTGCGACTAGCCCAGATACGCAGTATTTT

J: TRBJ2-5
size: -
length: 11
D: -
V: TRBV11-2
CDR3: CASKSVETQYF
DNA: TGTGCCAGCAAATCCGTGGAGACCCAGTACTTC

J: TRBJ1-2
size: -
length: 11
D: -
V: TRBV11-2
CDR3: CASSPDYGYTF
DNA: TGTGCCAGCAGCCCAGATTATGGCTACACCTTC

J: TRBJ1-6
size: -
length: 16
D: TRBD1
V: TRBV9
CDR3: CASSPHDRVINSPLHF
DNA: TGTGCCAGCAGCCCCCATGACAGGGTAATTAATTCACCCCTCCACTTT

J: TRBJ1-3
size: -
length: 18
D: TRBD1
V: TRBV6-6
CDR3: CASSRQGVSDLSGNTIYF
DNA: TGTGCCAGCAGTCGACAGGGGGTGTCCGACCTCTCTGGAAACACCATATATTTT

J: TRBJ1-5
size: once
length: 13
D: TRBD1
V: TRBV12-3/TRBV12-4
CDR3: CASSDQGDQPQHF
DNA: TGTGCCAGCAGTGATCAGGGGGATCAGCCCCAGCATTTT

J: TRBJ1-2
size: -
length: 14
D: -
V: TRBV9
CDR3: CASSELDRTYGYTF
DNA: TGTGCCAGCAGCGAACTCGACAGAACCTATGGCTACACCTTC

J: TRBJ2-7
size: -
length: 17
D: -
V: TRBV6-2/TRBV6-3
CDR3: CASSPGWVTRESNEQYF
DNA: TGTGCCAGCAGCCCCGGGTGGGTTACGAGGGAGAGTAACGAGCAGTACTTC

J: TRBJ2-7
size: -
length: 14
D: TRBD1
V: TRBV27
CDR3: CASSFLDRAGEQYF
DNA: TGTGCCAGCAGTTTCCTGGACAGGGCGGGAGAGCAGTACTTC